Listed here is a single T cell receptor beta chain. This sample was included in a study of blood T cell repertoires in COVID-19. The overall study: COVID-19 samples from acute and convalescent phases originated in the United States, Italy and Spain. The cDNA or gDNA used as material had been derived from T cells, B-cell-depleted T cells, or PBMCs.

As handled by the study authors: Quantification of nucleated cells was approximated via reference gene primer amplification. The repertoire was sequenced with immunoSEQ multiplex PCR; TCRdb's copy has only in-frame clones and lacks some. V and J calls and clone size are copied from that table; D and trimming were computed from the DNA. In the table there are 140,000 to 150,000 clones, about 74% of which are singletons. This clonotype was sampled from a man aged 50 or older with acute or convalescent COVID-19. Sample: peripheral blood.

The CDR3 coding sequence is TGTGCCAGTAGTATCCCGGGACTTGGAAACATTCAGTACTTC. It encodes CASSIPGLGNIQYF. The chain links TRBV19 to TRBJ2-4, with D possibly being TRBD2 (6 bases). Trimming removed 3 bases from V and 6 bases from J, with 12 bases in between. CDR1 LNHDA and CDR2 SQIVND come from the germline V gene (reference sequence). The CDR3 loop spans 14 amino acids.